This T cell receptor beta chain was identified in a study of early stage breast cancer tumors. The protocol was immunoSEQ multiplex PCR, while the TCRdb copy is restricted to in-frame clones and leaves out a portion. The data hold tens of thousands of clones, with around nine tenths observed a single time. V was trimmed by 1 base and J by 6 bases, leaving 15 bases between them. Per germline, CDR1 MDHEN and CDR2 SYDVKM. The CDR3 runs to 15 residues. This chain uses TRBV28 with TRBJ1-1; D perhaps matches TRBD1 (6 bases). The source material was blood. This TCR derives from a person between 65 and 79 years old with breast cancer. Here the CDR3 DNA reads TGTGCCAGCAGTTTATTTGGAGGGGGGGCAGCTGAAGCTTTCTTT. Translating it yields CASSLFGGGAAEAFF. The full variable domain, in which reference TRBV28 and TRBJ1-1 provide the parts outside the CDR3, is DVKVTQSSRYLVKRTGEKVFLECVQDMDHENMFWYRQDPGLGLRLIYFSYDVKMKEKGDIPEGYSVSREKKERFSLILESASTNQTSMYLCASSLFGGGAAEAFFGQGTRLTVV.